This T cell receptor (beta chain) was captured by sequencing in a study of graft-versus-host responses after intestinal transplantation. The overall study: Multivisceral, liver-intestinal, or isolated intestinal transplants were performed in recipients. Each recipient received anti-thymocyte globulin induction, then tacrolimus and steroids for two to three years. Study results and limitations: GvH clone levels peaked in circulation, and this peak was associated with early post-transplant HvG declines.

The germline V gene encodes CDR1 LNHDA and CDR2 SQIVND (reference sequence). Trimming removed 0 bases from V and 1 base from J, with 2 bases in between. This CDR3 has 13 amino acids. Concerning this clone: Its antigen is unidentified. At the DNA level, this CDR3 is encoded by other sequences in the same sample as well.

Measured with immunoSEQ multiplex PCR; TCRdb has only the in-frame clones, and not every one. Of about 110,000 clones listed, around nine tenths are singletons. The source material was unstimulated CD4+ T cells sorted from spleen or lymph node cells, sampled before transplant. This sequence was found in a human donor who was the organ donor for an intestinal transplant. The chain combines TRBV19 with TRBJ2-3; D gene ambiguous. This CDR3 reads CASSIDRTDTQYF. CDR3 bases: TGTGCCAGTAGTATAGACCGCACAGATACGCAGTATTTT.